This TCR beta chain appears in the sequencing data of a study of vaccination and CD4 T cells after COVID-19 (dated by TCRdb to 2022 to 2024). Study-wide context: Every convalescent patient had a positive nasal swab PCR test for SARS-CoV-2, with mild disease in eight to ten patients and severe disease in one. Post-vaccine blood samples were obtained a median of around 74 days after the second vaccine dose, with a range of about 13 to 250 days. In approximately eleven COVID-19 convalescent patients and a few infection-naive healthy vaccine recipients, the spike-specific CD4+ TCR repertoire before mRNA vaccination was compared with the repertoire after mRNA vaccination. The cultures were stimulated with overlapping spike peptide pools from SARS-CoV-2 and from the common cold coronaviruses HCoV-NL63, HCoV-OC43 and HCoV-229E. Post-COVID blood samples from convalescent patients were collected a median of roughly 100 days after diagnosis, with a range of about 35 to 180 days. As controls, cultures received a CEFX viral epitope pool (the positive control), an HIV-1 Nef peptide pool (the negative control), or no peptide at all. Each participant got two doses of either the Pfizer-BioNTech BNT162b2 vaccine (n=8) or the Moderna mRNA-1273 vaccine (n=2). The convalescent cohort comprised six males and four females, including two Hispanic individuals, seven Caucasians, two Asians and one multiracial person.

Per the germline V gene, SQVTM is the CDR1 and ANQGSEA is the CDR2. Deletion took 7 bases off V and 1 base off J, with a span of 10 bases between the germline ends. The CDR3 runs 12 amino acids, cysteine and phenylalanine included. The sequence is cut down to CDR3 DNA, 36 bases in frame from base 1. The treatment or condition label of this sample denotes: roughly ten-day PBMC culture with coronavirus spike peptide pools or control peptides (ViraFEST assay). To expand antigen-specific T cells with peptide pools and then pick out the expanded clonotypes through TCR sequencing, the study relied on the ViraFEST assay. The positive SARS-CoV-2 PCR tests of the convalescent patients were dated from March to December 2020, before the Alpha, Beta and Delta variants emerged in the United States. Under 2.5 million PBMCs per well were cultured in IMDM with roughly 4.8% human AB serum and approximately 10 IU/ml IL-2, plus 10 ug/ml peptide pools. On days 3 and 7, half of the culture medium was replaced with fresh IL-2-containing medium. After ten to eleven days of culture, CD4+ T cells were isolated by negative selection using the EasySep CD4+ T cell isolation kit. Ficoll-Paque Plus gradient centrifugation was used to isolate PBMCs from whole blood, and the isolated PBMCs were then either used fresh or cryopreserved at -140C. Culture conditions were generally each tested in triplicate wells.

Concerning this clonotype itself: No antigen is known for it. The record has no base qualities; no much larger clone is one base away.

General study outcomes and caveats: Relatively few convalescent patients were included in the study, and early timepoints after natural infection were not analyzed. Of the vaccine-specific clones found in convalescent patients, nearly all (304 of 307) were mono-reactive for SARS-CoV-2 spike instead of being cross-reactive with common cold coronaviruses. In convalescent patients, a median around 90% of post-vaccine SARS-CoV-2-reactive clones were detected only after vaccination, and vaccine-specific priming was suggested by this finding. The median count of SARS-CoV-2-reactive clonotypes went up from 20 to 25 after infection to 30 to 40 after vaccination, although the change was not significant.

Preparation of the library involved PCR. DNA from cultured CD4+ T cells underwent TCR sequencing with the Oncomine TCR Beta short-read assay at the Johns Hopkins FTIC core. The QIAamp micro DNA kit was used to extract genomic DNA from the cultured CD4+ T cells. Oncomine TCR Beta libraries made from cultured CD4+ T cells were pooled using unique dual indexes and sequenced on an Illumina iSeq 100. Per the source publication's procedure: Non-productive sequences were filtered out, and CDR3s that did not start with C, did not end with F or W, or were shorter than 7 amino acids were discarded. The MANAFEST web application was used to identify antigen-specific clonotypes by comparing peptide-stimulated wells against reference wells and other culture wells. Positive clones required FDR below 0.05, an odds ratio above 5, and productive frequency above 0.1% in at least two of three replicate wells. A clonotype counted as cross-reactive if it showed significant expansion both in the SARS-CoV-2 spike wells and in at least one common cold coronavirus spike condition. Using R version 3.6.1, CDR3 homology was evaluated through Levenshtein distances (stringdist) along with unrooted phylogenetic trees (ape). The public sequencing data were trimmed at Q25 with fastp and processed into clonotypes with MiXCR by TCRdb, which kept only in-frame beta chains. Rows are combined by CDR3 protein, so each entry shows the most common genes and DNA. These V and J calls derive from TCRdb rather than the authors' analysis. The sample data list 12,000 or so distinct CDR3 sequences, and about 50% of these were observed just once. The ten largest clones represent about a fifth of the sample.

This TCR was recovered from a human donor who had recovered from COVID-19. The V and J segments used are TRBV29-1 and TRBJ1-1, and possibly TRBD1, on 6 matching bases. Sequenced material: CD4+ T cells from blood, cultured in vitro. The bases are TGCAGCGCTGGGGGGGCGAACACTGAAGCTTTCTTT. Its amino acids are CSAGGANTEAFF.